This TCR beta chain was observed in a study of cytomegalovirus exposure and HLA in healthy donors. Study results and limitations: Trimming of TCR beta V- and J-genes showed a link, identified in a later analysis, to a missense DCLRE1C variant. A few chains linked to CMV were shown in vitro to be specific for CMV antigens.

CDR3 length: 16 residues. V lost 0 bases, J lost 7 bases, and 16 bases lay in between. CDR1 and CDR2 from the germline V gene are MNHNY and SVGAGI (reference sequence). PCR involved 60 Vbeta and 13 Jbeta primers. This table comes from immunoSEQ multiplex PCR, and its TCRdb copy is limited to in-frame clones, with some not included. In the table there are about 130,000 clones, roughly 79% of which are singletons. For this clone: Its antigen is as yet unknown.

The sequence was collected from a boy aged 2 to 10 in good health and CMV-seronegative. Sequenced sample: PBMCs. V and J are TRBV6-6 and TRBJ2-1; a weak D match, TRBD2 (6 bases). CDR3 sequence (DNA): TGTGCCAGCAGTTACTCGAAGGGACTCTCAGGTAATGAGCAGTTCTTC. This encodes CASSYSKGLSGNEQFF.